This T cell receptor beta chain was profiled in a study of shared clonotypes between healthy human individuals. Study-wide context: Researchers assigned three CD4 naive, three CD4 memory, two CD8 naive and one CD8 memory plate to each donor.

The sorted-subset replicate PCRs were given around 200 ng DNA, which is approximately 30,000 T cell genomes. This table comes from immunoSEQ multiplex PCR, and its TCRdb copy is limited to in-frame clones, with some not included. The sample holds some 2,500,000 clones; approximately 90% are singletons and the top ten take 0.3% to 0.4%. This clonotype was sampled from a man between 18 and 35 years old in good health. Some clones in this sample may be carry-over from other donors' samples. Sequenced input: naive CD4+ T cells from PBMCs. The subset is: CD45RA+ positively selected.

CDR3: CAISESNTNLAKNIQYF. In nucleotides, the CDR3 is TGTGCCATCAGTGAGTCGAACACCAATCTAGCCAAAAACATTCAGTACTTC. The rearrangement joins TRBV10-3 to TRBJ2-4; D gene ambiguous. Trimming removed 0 bases at V and 0 bases at J, with 12 bases between. Germline values: CDR1 ENHRY, CDR2 SYGVKD. The CDR3 length is 17 residues.